What follows are 25 T cell receptor beta chains derived from one specimen sequenced in a study of tumor-infiltrating lymphocytes in localized non-small cell lung cancer. The repertoire was sequenced with immunoSEQ multiplex PCR; TCRdb's copy has only in-frame clones and lacks some. The sample yields 15,000 to 20,000 clones, approximately 80% seen once. Sequencing used uninvolved lung tissue not adjacent to the tumor. The receptor source for this set is a human donor with non-small cell lung cancer.

The chain uses TRBV30 and TRBJ1-1; 8 positions agree with TRBD1. In germline, CDR1 is GTSNPN, CDR2 SVGIG (reference sequence). Trimming took 2 bases from V and 11 from J; bases not matched to a gene: 16. This CDR3 is built from 15 residues. CDR3 amino acids: CAWSQSGTGVFWAFF. Here the CDR3 DNA reads TGTGCCTGGAGTCAAAGCGGGACAGGAGTCTTCTGGGCTTTCTTT. Variable domain in full (rest from reference TRBV30 and TRBJ1-1): SQTIHQWPATLVQPVGSPLSLECTVEGTSNPNLYWYRQAAGRGLQLLFYSVGIGQISSEVPQNLSASRPQDRQFILSSKKLLLSDSGFYLCAWSQSGTGVFWAFFGQGTRLTVV.

The chain recombines TRBV5-1 with TRBJ1-2; 7 bases are shared with TRBD1. V shed 4 bases and J 2 bases; nucleotides not matched to a gene: 5. Germline-derived CDR1 and CDR2 are SGHRS and YFSETQ. This CDR3 has 14 residues. CDR3 in amino acids: CASSPDRLNYGYTF. In nucleotides, the CDR3 is TGCGCCAGCAGCCCGGACAGGCTGAACTATGGCTACACCTTC.

The rearrangement links TRBV5-1 to TRBJ2-7; D not resolved. Germline V gene lookup returns CDR1 SGHRS and CDR2 YFSETQ. The CDR3 consists of 14 residues. V lost 0 bases, J lost 9 bases, and 16 bases lay in between. In nucleotides, the CDR3 is TGCGCCAGCAGCTTGGGGCAGGACGTGGGAAGGCAGTACTTC. It is translated as CASSLGQDVGRQYF.

This rearrangement joins TRBV2 to TRBJ1-5, with D unclear. Germline CDR1 is SNHLY and CDR2 is FYNNEI. The CDR3 is 13 residues long. Trimming took off 7 bases at V and 3 bases at J, with 10 bases between the two ends. The DNA for the CDR3 is TGTGCCAGCAATTTCGACGCCAATCAGCCCCAGCATTTT. Its translation is CASNFDANQPQHF.

V is TRBV11-1 and J is TRBJ2-4; TRBD2 agrees at 9 bases. With V trimmed by 5 bases and J by 6 bases, 5 bases remained unmatched. CDR1 is SGHAT and CDR2 is FQDESV in the germline V gene (reference sequence). The CDR3 sequence is 14 residues long. This CDR3 is CASSPVTSGNIQYF. DNA of the CDR3: TGTGCCAGCAGCCCCGTGACTAGCGGAAACATTCAGTACTTC.

This clone came up once. The chain has TRBV6-1 and TRBJ2-4; perhaps TRBD2 as D (5 bases). This CDR3 comprises 15 residues. Between the trimmed V and J ends, which lost 5 bases and 1 base, there was a span of 12 bases. Germline V CDR1 and CDR2: MNHNS, SASEGT. This CDR3 reads CASSTGGSAKNIQYF. The CDR3 bases are TGTGCCAGCAGTACTGGCGGGTCGGCCAAAAACATTCAGTACTTC.

CDR3 sequence: CASSLPGDSYEQYF. CDR3 bases: TGTGCCAGCAGTTTACCGGGAGACTCCTACGAGCAGTACTTC. The chain carries TRBV28 and TRBJ2-7; possibly TRBD2 for D (6 bases). CDR1 MDHEN and CDR2 SYDVKM come from the germline V gene. There are 14 residues in the CDR3. Trimming removed 2 bases at V and 0 bases at J, with 8 bases between.

This rearrangement joins TRBV30 to TRBJ1-5, with D perhaps TRBD1 (5 bases). CDR3 size: 14 residues. Trimming removed 5 bases at V and 0 bases at J, with 11 bases between. Germline CDR1 reads GTSNPN; CDR2 reads SVGIG (reference sequence). The CDR3 loop is CAWPGPNSNQPQHF. CDR3 DNA: TGTGCCTGGCCGGGACCTAATAGCAATCAGCCCCAGCATTTT.

The V gene is TRBV6-1, the J gene TRBJ1-2; 10 bases are a match to TRBD1. This CDR3 has 12 amino acids. Losses at the gene ends were 6 bases for V and 7 bases for J; bases not matched to a gene: 2. The V gene's germline CDR1 is MNHNS and CDR2 SASEGT. In DNA, the CDR3 is TGTGCCAGCAGGACAGGGGGCTTTGGCTACACCTTC. It specifies CASRTGGFGYTF.

The rearrangement uses TRBV2 and TRBJ1-2; D unclear. The V gene lost 2 bases and the J gene lost 5 bases, with 9 bases spanning the gap. This CDR3 contains 13 residues. Per germline, CDR1 SNHLY and CDR2 FYNNEI. The CDR3 sequence is CASSEQVAYGYTF. The CDR3 region has the DNA TGTGCCAGCAGTGAACAGGTAGCGTATGGCTACACCTTC.

CDR3 sequence reads: CASSSQVQGPTDTQYF. The CDR3, as DNA: TGTGCCAGCAGCTCCCAGGTCCAGGGGCCCACAGATACGCAGTATTTT. V usage is TRBV7-9 and J usage is TRBJ2-3; possible D gene TRBD1, 6 bases. Germline V gene data show CDR1 as SEHNR and CDR2 as FQNEAQ (reference sequence). V was shortened by 4 bases and J by 2 bases, with 16 bases between the two germline ends. The CDR3 has 16 residues.

This chain links TRBV27 with TRBJ2-6; either TRBD1 or TRBD2 may fit D (5 bases each). V lost 5 bases and J 0 bases, leaving 17 bases between the germline ends. The CDR3 consists of 18 residues. Germline CDR1 and CDR2: MNHEY and SMNVEV (reference sequence). The CDR3 protein is CASSALFPGSSGANVLTF. Here the CDR3 DNA reads TGTGCCAGCAGTGCTCTTTTCCCAGGGAGCTCTGGGGCCAACGTCCTGACTTTC.

This clone appeared a few times. This chain joins TRBV29-1 and TRBJ1-4; TRBD1 agrees at 8 bases. Trimming took 7 bases from V and 8 from J; bases not matched to a gene: 3. Germline V CDR1 and CDR2: SQVTM, ANQGSEA. This CDR3 has 11 residues. Written as DNA, the CDR3 is TGCAGCGCAGGGGGCTCGGAAAAACTGTTTTTT. This gives the protein CSAGGSEKLFF.

The genes are TRBV6-1 and TRBJ2-4; unclear D gene. The CDR3 spans 16 residues. Looked up from germline, CDR1 is MNHNS and CDR2 is SASEGT. Trimming took 3 bases from V and 3 from J, leaving 15 bases between them. CDR3 bases: TGTGCCAGCAGTGATTTAGGAGACCCGTTCAAAAACATTCAGTACTTC. Translation gives CASSDLGDPFKNIQYF.

This rearrangement joins TRBV2 to TRBJ2-7; unclear D gene. Germline V CDR1 and CDR2: SNHLY, FYNNEI. CDR3 length equals 15 residues. The V end lost 6 bases, the J end lost 6 bases, and 21 bases lay between the germline ends. CDR3 amino acids: CASSGSRLSTREQYF. The CDR3 DNA is TGTGCCAGCAGCGGCTCGAGACTGAGCACCCGCGAGCAGTACTTC.

The genes are TRBV5-1 and TRBJ2-1; 8 bases are shared with TRBD2. J was trimmed by 7 bases and V by 2 bases; bases with no gene match: 2. Germline V gene sequence: CDR1 SGHRS, CDR2 YFSETQ. CDR3 length equals 13 residues. DNA for the CDR3: TGCGCCAGCAGCTTATTAGCGGGAAATGAGCAGTTCTTC. Protein product: CASSLLAGNEQFF.

CDR3 sequence reads: CSVQTRRGTGSTIYF. The CDR3 region has the DNA TGCAGCGTTCAAACACGTCGAGGAACAGGGAGCACCATATATTTT. V and J are TRBV29-1 and TRBJ1-3; weak D call: TRBD1 (6 bases). In germline, CDR1 is SQVTM, CDR2 ANQGSEA. V was pared by 5 bases and J by 9 bases, with 23 bases between. The CDR3 is 15 residues long.

The chain has TRBV28 and TRBJ2-1, with 9 bases matching TRBD2. Germline V gene sequence: CDR1 MDHEN, CDR2 SYDVKM. V was clipped by 3 bases and J by 5 bases; unmatched bases: 11. The CDR3 runs to 17 residues. The CDR3 protein is CASSFETSGALDNEQFF. The CDR3 nucleotides read TGTGCCAGCAGTTTTGAGACTAGCGGAGCCTTGGACAATGAGCAGTTCTTC.

The chain uses TRBV6-5 and TRBJ2-7; no definite D call. CDR1 is MNHEY, CDR2 SVGAGI, per germline. The CDR3 has 16 amino acids. V shed 0 bases and J shed 0 bases, with 12 bases lying between them. Here the CDR3 DNA reads TGTGCCAGCAGTTACTCCTCGCGGTACGCCTCCTACGAGCAGTACTTC. This translates into CASSYSSRYASYEQYF.

The gene calls are TRBV19 and TRBJ1-4; perhaps TRBD1 as D (6 bases). The CDR3 has 18 residues. Germline loops: CDR1 LNHDA, CDR2 SQIVND (reference sequence). V was clipped by 5 bases and J by 2 bases, with 21 bases between them. CDR3 region: CASSPRWGLRGTNEKLFF. CDR3 DNA: TGTGCCAGTAGTCCCCGTTGGGGGCTCAGGGGTACTAATGAAAAACTGTTTTTT.

This rearrangement joins TRBV27 to TRBJ1-5; 7 bases are shared with TRBD1. The ends lost 10 bases at V and 1 base at J; junction bases unmatched: 7. Germline values: CDR1 MNHEY, CDR2 SMNVEV (reference sequence). The CDR3 is 14 residues long. CDR3 in amino acids: CATSRQGSNQPQHF. For the CDR3, the DNA is TGTGCCACCTCCCGACAGGGAAGCAATCAGCCCCAGCATTTT.

The CDR3 here is CASSVQRWSETQYF. CDR3 in DNA: TGTGCCAGCAGTGTACAACGGTGGTCGGAGACCCAGTACTTC. The gene calls are TRBV27 and TRBJ2-5, with D uncertain. CDR3 size: 14 residues. CDR1 and CDR2 (germline): MNHEY, SMNVEV (reference sequence). The V gene lost 5 bases and the J gene lost 5 bases, with 15 bases spanning the gap.

The chain recombines TRBV5-1 with TRBJ2-7, with TRBD2 identical over 9 bases. Trimming at V came to 5 bases and at J to 1 base, leaving 4 bases not matched to a gene. CDR1 is SGHRS and CDR2 is YFSETQ in the germline V gene. This CDR3 region has 14 residues. CDR3 sequence reads: CASRAGGVSYEQYF. Here the CDR3 DNA reads TGCGCCAGCAGGGCGGGAGGGGTTTCCTACGAGCAGTACTTC.

The chain carries TRBV2 and TRBJ1-5; no clear D gene. Trimming took off 2 bases at V and 0 bases at J, with 8 bases between the two ends. The CDR3 extends over 15 amino acids. Germline CDR1 SNHLY, CDR2 FYNNEI. The CDR3: CASSEWGNSNQPQHF. In DNA form, the CDR3 reads TGTGCCAGCAGTGAATGGGGTAATAGCAATCAGCCCCAGCATTTT.

This sequence joins TRBV30 and TRBJ2-7, with unresolved D. V was cut by 2 bases and J by 3 bases, with 14 bases left in between. The CDR3 is made up of 14 amino acids. The germline CDR1 and CDR2 sequences are GTSNPN and SVGIG (reference sequence). The DNA of the CDR3 is TGTGCCTGGAGTCCGCTTGTTGCCGGCTACGAGCAGTACTTC. Protein product: CAWSPLVAGYEQYF. Full variable domain (missing parts from reference TRBV30 and TRBJ2-7): SQTIHQWPATLVQPVGSPLSLECTVEGTSNPNLYWYRQAAGRGLQLLFYSVGIGQISSEVPQNLSASRPQDRQFILSSKKLLLSDSGFYLCAWSPLVAGYEQYFGPGTRLTVT.